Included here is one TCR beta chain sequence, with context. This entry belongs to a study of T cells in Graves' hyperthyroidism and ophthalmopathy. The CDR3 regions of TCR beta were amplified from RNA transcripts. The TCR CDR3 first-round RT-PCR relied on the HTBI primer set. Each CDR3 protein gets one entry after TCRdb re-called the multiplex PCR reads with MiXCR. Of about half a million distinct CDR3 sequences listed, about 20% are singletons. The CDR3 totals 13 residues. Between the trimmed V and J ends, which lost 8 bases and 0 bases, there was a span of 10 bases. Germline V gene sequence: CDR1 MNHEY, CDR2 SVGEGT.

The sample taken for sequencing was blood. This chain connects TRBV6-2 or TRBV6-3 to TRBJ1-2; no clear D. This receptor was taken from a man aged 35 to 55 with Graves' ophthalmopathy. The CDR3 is CASSINTNYGYTF. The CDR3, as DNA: TGTGCCAGCTCTATAAATACTAACTATGGCTACACCTTC.